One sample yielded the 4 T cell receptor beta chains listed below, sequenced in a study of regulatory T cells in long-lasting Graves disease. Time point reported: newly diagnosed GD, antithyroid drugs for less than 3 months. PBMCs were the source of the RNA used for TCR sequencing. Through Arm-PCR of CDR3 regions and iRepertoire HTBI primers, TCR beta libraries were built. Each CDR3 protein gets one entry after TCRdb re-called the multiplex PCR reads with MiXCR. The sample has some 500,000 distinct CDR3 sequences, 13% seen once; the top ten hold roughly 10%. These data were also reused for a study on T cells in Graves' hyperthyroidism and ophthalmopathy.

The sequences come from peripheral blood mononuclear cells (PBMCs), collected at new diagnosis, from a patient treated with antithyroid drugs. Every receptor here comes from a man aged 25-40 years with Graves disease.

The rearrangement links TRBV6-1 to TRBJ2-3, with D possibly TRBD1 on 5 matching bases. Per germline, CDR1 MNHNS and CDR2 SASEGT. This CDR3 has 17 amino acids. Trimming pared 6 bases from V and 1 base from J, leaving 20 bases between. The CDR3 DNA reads TGTGCCAGCAGCCTTCTCGTAGGGTCCAGGGGCACAGATACGCAGTATTTT. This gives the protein CASSLLVGSRGTDTQYF.

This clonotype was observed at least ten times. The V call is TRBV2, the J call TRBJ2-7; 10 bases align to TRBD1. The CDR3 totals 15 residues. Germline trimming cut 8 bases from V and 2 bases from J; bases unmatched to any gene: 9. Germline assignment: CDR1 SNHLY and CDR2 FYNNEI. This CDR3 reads CASRVLGQGPYEQYF. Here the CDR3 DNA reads TGTGCCAGCCGGGTACTGGGACAGGGGCCCTACGAGCAGTACTTC.

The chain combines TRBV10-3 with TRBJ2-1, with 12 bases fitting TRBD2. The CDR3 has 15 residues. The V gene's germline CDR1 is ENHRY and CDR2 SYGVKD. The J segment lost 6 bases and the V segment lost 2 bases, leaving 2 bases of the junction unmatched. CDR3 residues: CAISEASGRANEQFF. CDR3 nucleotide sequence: TGTGCCATCAGTGAGGCTAGCGGGAGGGCCAATGAGCAGTTCTTC.

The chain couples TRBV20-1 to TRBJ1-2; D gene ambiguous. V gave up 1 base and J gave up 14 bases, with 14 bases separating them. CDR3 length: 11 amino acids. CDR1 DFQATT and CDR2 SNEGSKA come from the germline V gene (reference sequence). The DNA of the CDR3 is TGCAGTGCTAGAGGGGCGGCGTTGGCGACCTTC. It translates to CSARGAALATF.